Included here is one T cell receptor beta chain sequence, with context. Its antigen is unknown. CDR1 and CDR2 (germline): MGHRA, YSYEKL. Trimming pared 4 bases from V and 6 bases from J, leaving 12 bases between. This CDR3 is built from 13 residues. This sample was included in a study of T-cell memory formation after mild COVID-19. UMIs and sample barcodes were carried by the TCR alpha and TCR beta cDNA libraries that 5'RACE produced using constant-segment primers. TCRdb reprocessed the 5' RACE reads via MiXCR and lists one record per CDR3 protein. The data show around 510,000 distinct CDR3 sequences, less than 25% seen once. Study-wide results and limits: Shrinking CD4+ clones resided mostly in CM and EM, and CD8+ ones in EMRA. The SARS-CoV-2 specificity of second-wave clones reaching peak at day 37 remained unverified.

The receptor was isolated from an adult woman who had mild COVID-19 (a few samples of this study predate the infection). Cell type and time point are not known. Sequencing was done on a sample of PBMCs or a T cell subset sorted from them (not recorded which). The V and J genes are TRBV4-1 and TRBJ1-1, with D possibly matching TRBD1 (5 bases). The CDR3 spells CASSLQQGPEAFF. The CDR3 DNA reads TGCGCCAGCAGCCTACAGCAGGGACCTGAAGCTTTCTTT.